This TCR beta chain was documented in a study of read filtering for tumor transcriptome and immune sequencing. This clonotype appeared many times. What it recognizes is unknown. Germline loops: CDR1 SGHRS, CDR2 YFSETQ. There are 15 residues in the CDR3. V was clipped by 2 bases and J by 3 bases, with 12 bases between them. General study results and limits: IR-seq captured clonotypes deeper and more reliably than RNA-seq.

The library was built from roughly 400 ng RNA with molecular barcoded adaptors for alpha/delta and beta/gamma chains. MiXCR, run by TCRdb on the reads, gives a single entry per CDR3 protein. The table includes 62,000 or so distinct CDR3 sequences, approximately 15% detected once. Sequencing input: a population of CD138-negative cells sorted from bone marrow. The rearrangement joins TRBV5-1 to TRBJ2-4, with D maybe TRBD1 (6 bases). This receptor was identified in a donor aged 40 or older with multiple myeloma. The CDR3: CASSLSQGNKNIQYF. The CDR3 nucleotides read TGCGCCAGCAGCTTATCACAGGGTAACAAAAACATTCAGTACTTC.